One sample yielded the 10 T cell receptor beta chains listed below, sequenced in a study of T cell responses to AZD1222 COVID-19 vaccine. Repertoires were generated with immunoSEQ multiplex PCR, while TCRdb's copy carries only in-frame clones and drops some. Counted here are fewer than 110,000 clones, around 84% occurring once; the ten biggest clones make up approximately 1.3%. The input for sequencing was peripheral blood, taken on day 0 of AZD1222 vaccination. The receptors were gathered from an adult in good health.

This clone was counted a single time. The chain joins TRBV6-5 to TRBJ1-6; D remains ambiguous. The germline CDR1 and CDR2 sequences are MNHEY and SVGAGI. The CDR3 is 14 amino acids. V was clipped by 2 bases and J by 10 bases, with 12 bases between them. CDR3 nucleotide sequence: TGTGCCAGCAGTTACGGGTCAGGTTCCTCACCCCTCCACTTT. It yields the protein CASSYGSGSSPLHF.

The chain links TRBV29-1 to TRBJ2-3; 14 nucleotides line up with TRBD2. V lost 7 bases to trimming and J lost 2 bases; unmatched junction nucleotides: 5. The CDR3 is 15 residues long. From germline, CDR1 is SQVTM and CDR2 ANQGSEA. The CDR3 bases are TGCAGCGGGGGGACTAGCGGGAGTCCCACAGATACGCAGTATTTT. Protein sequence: CSGGTSGSPTDTQYF.

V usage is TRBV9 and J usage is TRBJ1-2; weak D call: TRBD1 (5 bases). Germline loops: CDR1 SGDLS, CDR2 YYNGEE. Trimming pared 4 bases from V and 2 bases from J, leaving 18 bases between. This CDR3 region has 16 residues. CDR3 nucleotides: TGTGCCAGCAGCCCACAGACAGCGAACTTGAACTATGGCTACACCTTC. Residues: CASSPQTANLNYGYTF.

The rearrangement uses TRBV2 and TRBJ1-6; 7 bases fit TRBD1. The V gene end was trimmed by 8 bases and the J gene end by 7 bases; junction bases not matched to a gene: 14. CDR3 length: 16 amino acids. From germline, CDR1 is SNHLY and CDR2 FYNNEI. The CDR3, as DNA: TGTGCCAGCCATAAATTAGGGGGCAGAGCCAATTCACCCCTCCACTTT. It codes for CASHKLGGRANSPLHF. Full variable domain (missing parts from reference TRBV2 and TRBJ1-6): EPEVTQTPSHQVTQMGQEVILRCVPISNHLYFYWYRQILGQKVEFLVSFYNNEISEKSEIFDDQFSVERPDGSNFTLKIRSTKLEDSAMYFCASHKLGGRANSPLHFGNGTRLTVT.

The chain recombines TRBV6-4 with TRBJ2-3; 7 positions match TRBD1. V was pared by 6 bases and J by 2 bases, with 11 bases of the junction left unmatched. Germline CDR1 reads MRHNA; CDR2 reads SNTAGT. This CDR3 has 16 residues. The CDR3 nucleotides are TGTGCCAGCAGCGCCTCAAAGGGGGCAACCACAGATACGCAGTATTTT. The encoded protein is CASSASKGATTDTQYF.

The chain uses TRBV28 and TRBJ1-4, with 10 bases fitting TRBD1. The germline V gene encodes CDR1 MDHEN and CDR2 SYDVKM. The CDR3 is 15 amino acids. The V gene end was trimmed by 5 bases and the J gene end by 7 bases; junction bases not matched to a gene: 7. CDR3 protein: CASSNRDRGGEKLFF. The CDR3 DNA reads TGTGCCAGCAGTAACCGGGACAGGGGAGGTGAAAAACTGTTTTTT.

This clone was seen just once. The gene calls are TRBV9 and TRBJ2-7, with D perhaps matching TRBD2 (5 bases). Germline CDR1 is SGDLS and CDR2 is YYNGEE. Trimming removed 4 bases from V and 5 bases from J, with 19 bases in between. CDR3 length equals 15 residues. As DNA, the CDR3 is TGTGCCAGCAGCCTTGTTGGACTGTACTCAGACGAGCAGTACTTC. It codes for CASSLVGLYSDEQYF.

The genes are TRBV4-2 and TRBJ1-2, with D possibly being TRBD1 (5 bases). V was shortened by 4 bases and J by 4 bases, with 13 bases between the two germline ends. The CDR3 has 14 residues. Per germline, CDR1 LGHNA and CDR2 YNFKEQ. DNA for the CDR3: TGTGCCAGCAGCCCTACGGGGGTCAGCTATGGCTACACCTTC. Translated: CASSPTGVSYGYTF.

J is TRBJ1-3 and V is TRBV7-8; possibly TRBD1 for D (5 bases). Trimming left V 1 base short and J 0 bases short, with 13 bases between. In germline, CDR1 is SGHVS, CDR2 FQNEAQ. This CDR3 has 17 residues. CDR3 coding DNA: TGTGCCAGCAGCTTAGAACCACAGGTTATCTCTGGAAACACCATATATTTT. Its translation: CASSLEPQVISGNTIYF.

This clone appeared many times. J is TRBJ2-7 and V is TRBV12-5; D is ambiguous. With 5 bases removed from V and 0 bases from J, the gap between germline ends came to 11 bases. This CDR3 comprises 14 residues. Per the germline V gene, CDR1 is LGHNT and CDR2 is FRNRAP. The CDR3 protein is CASGPDGSSYEQYF. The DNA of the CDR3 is TGTGCTAGTGGTCCCGACGGAAGCTCCTACGAGCAGTACTTC.